This entry describes one T cell receptor beta chain. This specimen comes from a study of blood T cell repertoires in COVID-19. Overall study: There were acute and convalescent COVID-19 samples, and they came from the United States, Italy and Spain. T cells, B-cell-depleted T cells, or PBMCs supplied cDNA or gDNA.

V lost 10 bases, J lost 4 bases, and 5 bases stayed unmatched. Germline values: CDR1 ENHRY, CDR2 SYGVKD. The CDR3 runs to 13 residues. Sequencing used immunoSEQ multiplex PCR; TCRdb keeps in-frame clones, though not all of them. This table has approximately 360,000 clones, more than 75% appearing once. Enrollees, about 18 to 89 years old, lived in roughly 24 US areas. The study assigned cohorts using participant-reported clinical history. This TCR came from a woman in her 30s with acute COVID-19. Sequenced material: PBMCs or T cells enriched from blood (not recorded which). The chain joins TRBV10-3 to TRBJ2-7; the match to TRBD1 covers 12 bases. The CDR3 sequence: CASGTGGGYEQYF. CDR3 nucleotides: TGTGCCAGCGGGACAGGGGGCGGGTACGAGCAGTACTTC.